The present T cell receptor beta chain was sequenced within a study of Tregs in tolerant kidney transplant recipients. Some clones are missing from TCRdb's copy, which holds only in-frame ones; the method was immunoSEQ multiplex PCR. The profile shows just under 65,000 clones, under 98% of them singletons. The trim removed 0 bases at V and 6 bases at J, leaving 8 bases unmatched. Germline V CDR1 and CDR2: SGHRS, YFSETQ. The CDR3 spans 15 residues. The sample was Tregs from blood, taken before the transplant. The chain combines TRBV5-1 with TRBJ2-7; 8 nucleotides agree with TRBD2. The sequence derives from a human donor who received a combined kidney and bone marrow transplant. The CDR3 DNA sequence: TGCGCCAGCAGCTTGGGAGCGGGAGCCGCTGGCGAGCAGTACTTC. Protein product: CASSLGAGAAGEQYF.